A single sample gave rise to the 32 T cell receptor beta chains below, sequenced in a study of shared clonotypes between healthy human individuals. Some clones are missing from TCRdb's copy, which holds only in-frame ones; the method was immunoSEQ multiplex PCR. The data hold hundreds of thousands of clones, with around 96% observed a single time. The naive CD8 subset, CD45RO-negative cells positively selected for CCR7, excluded terminally differentiated effector memory CD45RA+ cells. The source material was naive CD8+ T cells sorted from blood. The receptors come from a woman aged 25 to 39 in good health.

A remark on this clone: At the DNA level, this CDR3 is encoded by other sequences in the same sample as well. The chain combines TRBV7-6 with TRBJ2-7, with D unresolved. Per the germline V gene, CDR1 is SGHVS and CDR2 is FNYEAQ. V was trimmed by 1 base and J by 2 bases, leaving 6 bases between them. The CDR3 is 13 amino acids. The CDR3 DNA sequence: TGTGCCAGCAGCTTAGACACCACCTACGAGCAGTACTTC. Amino acid sequence: CASSLDTTYEQYF. Looking up the rest from reference TRBV7-6 and TRBJ2-7 gives the full variable domain: GAGVSQSPRYKVTKRGQDVALRCDPISGHVSLYWYRQALGQGPEFLTYFNYEAQQDKSGLPNDRFSAERPEGSISTLTIQRTEQRDSAMYRCASSLDTTYEQYFGPGTRLTVT.

V and J are TRBV11-2 and TRBJ2-1, with D perhaps TRBD2 (5 bases). CDR1 is SGHAT and CDR2 is FQNNGV in the germline V gene. V lost 0 bases and J 4 bases, leaving 13 bases between the germline ends. The CDR3 consists of 16 residues. CDR3 residues: CASSLDWPAVYNEQFF. CDR3 bases: TGTGCCAGCAGCTTAGATTGGCCAGCGGTATACAATGAGCAGTTCTTC.

As concerns this clone: Other DNA sequences in the same sample also yield this CDR3. The chain recombines TRBV9 with TRBJ1-1; D call uncertain. The CDR3 runs to 13 residues. V was cut by 0 bases and J by 2 bases, with 5 bases left in between. Germline values: CDR1 SGDLS, CDR2 YYNGEE. The CDR3 bases are TGTGCCAGCAGCGTAGCGGCCAACACTGAAGCTTTCTTT. As protein: CASSVAANTEAFF.

The table lists this clone with a few counts. The gene calls are TRBV4-1 and TRBJ1-5; D unresolved. V lost 4 bases and J lost 6, with 13 bases in between. CDR3 size: 14 residues. Germline-derived CDR1 and CDR2 are MGHRA and YSYEKL. CDR3: CASSLDPVAQPQHF. The CDR3 DNA is TGCGCCAGCAGCCTCGACCCGGTGGCTCAGCCCCAGCATTTT.

In this sample, this clone turned up once. The chain couples TRBV29-1 to TRBJ1-2; D unclear. Germline V gene lookup returns CDR1 SQVTM and CDR2 ANQGSEA. This CDR3 has 11 amino acids. V gave up 5 bases and J gave up 4 bases, with 8 bases separating them. CDR3 protein: CSVPKSYGYTF. CDR3 DNA sequence: TGCAGCGTTCCTAAGAGCTATGGCTACACCTTC.

The rearrangement joins TRBV5-1 to TRBJ2-3; 7 bases fit TRBD2. V lost 4 bases, J lost 2 bases, and 7 bases stayed unmatched. Germline V gene data show CDR1 as SGHRS and CDR2 as YFSETQ. The CDR3 sequence is 15 residues long. The CDR3 loop reads CASSPTRDYTDTQYF. CDR3 nucleotide sequence: TGCGCCAGCAGCCCGACCCGGGACTACACAGATACGCAGTATTTT.

The chain employs TRBV28 and TRBJ2-1, with D uncertain. The V gene's germline CDR1 is MDHEN and CDR2 SYDVKM. This CDR3 region has 13 residues. Trimming took 3 bases from V and 5 from J, leaving 8 bases between them. In DNA form, the CDR3 reads TGTGCCAGCAGTTTTAACAGAAACAATGAGCAGTTCTTC. Its protein product is CASSFNRNNEQFF.

The rearrangement uses TRBV28 and TRBJ2-5, with TRBD2 matching 9 bases. The J segment lost 5 bases and the V segment lost 3 bases, leaving 13 bases of the junction unmatched. Germline lookup yields CDR1 MDHEN and CDR2 SYDVKM. The CDR3 is 17 residues long. Written as DNA, the CDR3 is TGTGCCAGCAGTTTGTTCCGTGGTAGCGGGAGTTGGGAGACCCAGTACTTC. Translating it yields CASSLFRGSGSWETQYF.

The chain combines TRBV28 with TRBJ2-7, with D uncertain. CDR3 length: 12 residues. Trimming took off 6 bases at V and 4 bases at J, with 10 bases between the two ends. Germline V lookup: CDR1 MDHEN, CDR2 SYDVKM. CDR3 amino acids: CASSNHPYEQYF. CDR3 nucleotides: TGTGCCAGCAGCAACCACCCGTACGAGCAGTACTTC. Full variable domain (remainder filled in from reference TRBV28 and TRBJ2-7): DVKVTQSSRYLVKRTGEKVFLECVQDMDHENMFWYRQDPGLGLRLIYFSYDVKMKEKGDIPEGYSVSREKKERFSLILESASTNQTSMYLCASSNHPYEQYFGPGTRLTVT.

This clone occurred once. The chain carries TRBV4-2 and TRBJ1-3, with no clear D. Germline CDR1 LGHNA, CDR2 YNFKEQ. The CDR3 consists of 16 residues. The V gene lost 1 base and the J gene lost 0 bases, with 10 bases spanning the gap. The DNA for the CDR3 is TGTGCCAGCAGCCAAGGTACGCATAACTCTGGAAACACCATATATTTT. Translated: CASSQGTHNSGNTIYF.

V and J are TRBV10-1 and TRBJ2-7; D is uncertain. There are 15 residues in the CDR3. Trimming took off 0 bases at V and 3 bases at J, with 12 bases between the two ends. Germline CDR1 is WNHNN and CDR2 is SYGVQD (reference sequence). The CDR3: CASSESPTGYYEQYF. The DNA for the CDR3 is TGCGCCAGCAGTGAGTCCCCGACCGGATACTACGAGCAGTACTTC.

The J gene is TRBJ2-7, the V gene TRBV7-9; 7 bases match TRBD1. Germline CDR1 is SEHNR and CDR2 is FQNEAQ (reference sequence). The CDR3 runs to 17 residues. The V segment lost 4 bases and the J segment 0 bases; nucleotides outside the gene matches: 12. CDR3 sequence: CASSSSRTGHLSYEQYF. The CDR3 coding sequence is TGTGCCAGCAGCTCCTCCCGGACAGGCCACCTCTCCTACGAGCAGTACTTC.

The chain joins TRBV2 to TRBJ2-3; tentative D call: TRBD2 (7 bases). V lost 11 bases to trimming and J lost 2 bases, with 17 bases between them. Germline CDR1 reads SNHLY; CDR2 reads FYNNEI. This CDR3 is 14 amino acids long. The CDR3 region is CARGQRGHTDTQYF. The CDR3 DNA reads TGTGCCCGCGGACAGCGGGGACACACAGATACGCAGTATTTT.

The chain carries TRBV5-4 and TRBJ2-7, with 9 bases identical to TRBD1. The V gene end was trimmed by 8 bases and the J gene end by 0 bases; junction bases not matched to a gene: 3. The CDR3 extends over 13 amino acids. CDR1 and CDR2 from the germline V gene are SGHNT and YYREEE (reference sequence). Here the CDR3 DNA reads TGTGCCAGTGGGACAGGGCTCTCCTACGAGCAGTACTTC. Its protein is CASGTGLSYEQYF.

The chain is built from TRBV10-1 and TRBJ2-5, with D unclear. The J call may be wrong; the DNA end is better matched by TRBJ2-7. CDR3 length equals 13 residues. Germline V lookup: CDR1 WNHNN, CDR2 SYGVQD (reference sequence). The CDR3 here is CASSDFFSYEQYF. The CDR3 nucleotides are TGCGCCAGCAGTGATTTCTTTTCCTACGAGCAGTACTTC.

The chain has TRBV19 and TRBJ2-1, with unresolved D. In germline, CDR1 is LNHDA, CDR2 SQIVND (reference sequence). This CDR3 has 13 residues. The ends were cut back, 6 bases at V and 2 bases at J, with 8 bases in the middle. The CDR3 DNA follows: TGTGCCAGTAGGGACGGCCCCTACAATGAGCAGTTCTTC. Protein: CASRDGPYNEQFF.

The gene calls are TRBV15 and TRBJ2-3, with D possibly TRBD1 on 6 matching bases. Germline V CDR1 and CDR2: LNHNV, YYDKDF (reference sequence). The CDR3 runs to 15 residues. Deletions cut 6 bases from V and 0 bases from J, with 13 bases between. This CDR3 reads CATSKTGASTDTQYF. CDR3 DNA: TGTGCCACCAGTAAGACAGGCGCTAGCACAGATACGCAGTATTTT. The full variable domain, its missing parts supplied by reference TRBV15 and TRBJ2-3, is DAMVIQNPRYQVTQFGKPVTLSCSQTLNHNVMYWYQQKSSQAPKLLFHYYDKDFNNEADTPDNFQSRRPNTSFCFLDIRSPGLGDTAMYLCATSKTGASTDTQYFGPGTRLTVL.

The CDR3 nucleotides are TGTGCCAGCAGTCTATTACAGGGTGCGGGTGGCTACACCTTC. This gives the protein CASSLLQGAGGYTF. This chain connects TRBV27 to TRBJ1-2; D is perhaps TRBD1 (6 bases). Trimming left V 5 bases short and J 7 bases short, with 17 bases between. The CDR3 is 14 residues long. The V gene's germline CDR1 is MNHEY and CDR2 SMNVEV (reference sequence).

The rearrangement joins TRBV9 to TRBJ2-7, with 10 bases that match TRBD1. The germline V gene encodes CDR1 SGDLS and CDR2 YYNGEE. This CDR3 region has 13 residues. The V gene end was trimmed by 3 bases and the J gene end by 6 bases; junction bases not matched to a gene: 3. Written as DNA, the CDR3 is TGTGCCAGCAGCGACAGGACAGGGGGCGAGCAGTACTTC. Its translation: CASSDRTGGEQYF.

The V and J genes are TRBV28 and TRBJ2-1; 11 bases agree with TRBD2. Germline CDR1 and CDR2: MDHEN and SYDVKM. The CDR3 has 15 residues. V gave up 2 bases and J gave up 7 bases; unmatched junction bases: 4. The CDR3 loop is CASSLVSSGRNEQFF. Here the CDR3 DNA reads TGTGCCAGCAGTTTAGTTTCTAGCGGGAGGAATGAGCAGTTCTTC.

The genes are TRBV7-6 and TRBJ2-1; tentatively, D is TRBD2 (6 bases). The germline CDR1 and CDR2 sequences are SGHVS and FNYEAQ. The CDR3 extends over 15 amino acids. Trimming shortened V by 3 bases and J by 3 bases, and 12 bases separated the two germline ends. The CDR3, as DNA: TGTGCCAGCAGCTTGCTCGGGAGTAACTACAATGAGCAGTTCTTC. Its protein is CASSLLGSNYNEQFF.

This clone was counted a few times. Different DNA sequences within this sample yield the same CDR3. The chain uses TRBV29-1 and TRBJ1-2, with no clear D. Trimming removed 3 bases at V and 4 bases at J, with 9 bases between. The germline gives CDR1 SQVTM, CDR2 ANQGSEA. The CDR3 is 12 residues long. CDR3 DNA sequence: TGCAGCGTTGACACTGGATTCTATGGCTACACCTTC. Translating gives CSVDTGFYGYTF.

V and J are TRBV27 and TRBJ2-1; 7 bases agree with TRBD2. Germline V gene data show CDR1 as MNHEY and CDR2 as SMNVEV (reference sequence). The CDR3 spans 14 residues. Trimming removed 3 bases from V and 10 bases from J; junction bases left unmatched: 9. The CDR3 nucleotides read TGTGCCAGCAGTTTTAGCGGGCTAATTATGGAGCAGTTCTTC. As protein: CASSFSGLIMEQFF.

The CDR3 nucleotides read TGCAGCGTTGAAGATATTAATATTTGGACAGGGGGGTATGGCTACACCTTC. Protein sequence: CSVEDINIWTGGYGYTF. The chain joins TRBV29-1 to TRBJ1-2, with 10 bases aligning to TRBD1. CDR3 size: 17 residues. Germline CDR1 reads SQVTM; CDR2 reads ANQGSEA. The junction had 12 bases not matched to a gene; V was cut back by 0 bases and J by 5 bases. Based on the CDR3 plus reference TRBV29-1 and TRBJ1-2, the full variable domain is SAVISQKPSRDICQRGTSLTIQCQVDSQVTMMFWYRQQPGQSLTLIATANQGSEATYESGFVIDKFPISRPNLTFSTLTVSNMSPEDSSIYLCSVEDINIWTGGYGYTFGSGTRLTVV.

The V call is TRBV5-1, the J call TRBJ2-1, with no clear D. V lost 0 bases and J lost 10, with 5 bases in between. The CDR3 spans 11 residues. CDR1 is SGHRS, CDR2 YFSETQ, per germline. The CDR3 region has the DNA TGCGCCAGCAGCTTGGCTGCCGAGCAGTTCTTC. Protein product: CASSLAAEQFF. The full variable domain, its missing parts supplied by reference TRBV5-1 and TRBJ2-1, is KAGVTQTPRYLIKTRGQQVTLSCSPISGHRSVSWYQQTPGQGLQFLFEYFSETQRNKGNFPGRFSGRQFSNSRSEMNVSTLELGDSALYLCASSLAAEQFFGPGTRLTVL.

The V call is TRBV7-9, the J call TRBJ2-6, with D possibly TRBD1 on 5 matching bases. The CDR3 totals 15 residues. V lost 4 bases to trimming and J lost 2 bases, with 9 bases between them. Germline CDR1 is SEHNR and CDR2 is FQNEAQ (reference sequence). In DNA form, the CDR3 reads TGTGCCAGCAGCTCGACAGCAACTGGGGCCAACGTCCTGACTTTC. It encodes CASSSTATGANVLTF.

As concerns this clone: This CDR3 is also generated by other DNA sequences in the sample. The chain uses TRBV28 and TRBJ2-7; D is unresolved. Per the germline V gene, CDR1 is MDHEN and CDR2 is SYDVKM. Deletions cut 2 bases from V and 6 bases from J, with 11 bases between. This CDR3 is built from 13 residues. The CDR3 DNA is TGTGCCAGCAGTTTAAGTCGGGCTCTCGAGCAGTACTTC. It specifies CASSLSRALEQYF.

The chain recombines TRBV29-1 with TRBJ1-3; D is perhaps TRBD1 (5 bases). Germline CDR1 is SQVTM and CDR2 is ANQGSEA. Trimming cost V 4 bases and J 0 bases, with 10 bases left between them. The length of the CDR3 is 14 residues. CDR3 sequence reads: CSVVDIYSGNTIYF. The CDR3 coding sequence is TGCAGCGTTGTGGACATATACTCTGGAAACACCATATATTTT.

The V gene is TRBV28, the J gene TRBJ2-7; 7 bases map to TRBD2. V lost 4 bases and J lost 4; bases outside the gene matches: 13. The CDR3 is 16 residues long. CDR1 MDHEN and CDR2 SYDVKM come from the germline V gene. The CDR3 coding sequence is TGTGCCAGCAGTTCCCTTGGCGGGAGACCGTTTTACGAGCAGTACTTC. It encodes CASSSLGGRPFYEQYF.

V and J are TRBV9 and TRBJ2-5; 10 nucleotides align to TRBD2. The J call is uncertain, as TRBJ2-7 better fits the DNA end. Per the germline V gene, CDR1 is SGDLS and CDR2 is YYNGEE. The CDR3 sequence is 13 residues long. The CDR3 spells CASSAGLANEQYF. The CDR3 bases are TGTGCCAGCAGCGCGGGACTAGCGAACGAGCAGTACTTC.

CDR3 sequence: CASSLWRGPYNEQFF. In DNA, the CDR3 is TGTGCCAGCAGCTTGTGGCGGGGACCCTACAATGAGCAGTTCTTC. The chain joins TRBV13 to TRBJ2-1, with D tentatively TRBD2 (6 bases). This CDR3 has 15 amino acids. Germline V gene data show CDR1 as PRHDT and CDR2 as FYEKMQ (reference sequence). V was clipped by 3 bases and J by 2 bases, with 11 bases between them.

This clone was counted once. The chain has TRBV5-1 and TRBJ2-1; 8 bases fit TRBD2. The CDR3 consists of 17 residues. V gave up 0 bases and J gave up 6 bases; unmatched junction bases: 11. The germline V gene encodes CDR1 SGHRS and CDR2 YFSETQ. The CDR3 loop is CASSLANPSGLVNEQFF. DNA of the CDR3: TGCGCCAGCAGCTTGGCAAACCCTAGCGGGTTAGTCAATGAGCAGTTCTTC.